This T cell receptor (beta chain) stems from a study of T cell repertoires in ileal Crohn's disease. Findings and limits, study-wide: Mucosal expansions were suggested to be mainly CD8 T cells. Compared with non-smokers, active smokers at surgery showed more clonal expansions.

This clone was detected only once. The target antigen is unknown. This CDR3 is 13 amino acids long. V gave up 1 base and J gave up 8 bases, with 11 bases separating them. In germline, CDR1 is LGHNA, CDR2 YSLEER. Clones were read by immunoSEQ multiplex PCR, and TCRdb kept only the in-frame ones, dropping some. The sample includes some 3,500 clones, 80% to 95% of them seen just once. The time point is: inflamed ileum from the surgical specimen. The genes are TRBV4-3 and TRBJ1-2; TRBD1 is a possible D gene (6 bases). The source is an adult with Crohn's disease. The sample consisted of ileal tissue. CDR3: CASSQASGEGYTF. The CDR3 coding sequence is TGCGCCAGCAGCCAAGCCTCAGGGGAAGGCTACACCTTC.